Here is one T cell receptor (beta chain) with its context. Antigen specificity is unknown. The PCR ran on 60 Vbeta and 13 Jbeta primers. Measured with immunoSEQ multiplex PCR; TCRdb has only the in-frame clones, and not every one. Of 150,000 to 200,000 clones listed, 70% to 90% were seen once; the top ten hold about 10%. The record originates from a study of cytomegalovirus exposure and HLA in healthy donors. Per the germline V gene, CDR1 is SEHNR and CDR2 is FQNEAQ (reference sequence). The CDR3 loop spans 16 amino acids. The V end was cut by 2 bases, the J end by 4 bases, with 17 bases between. Study results and limitations: The study had only CMV serostatus as immune exposure information.

V and J are TRBV7-9 and TRBJ1-1, with D maybe TRBD1 (5 bases). The TCR originated in a man younger than 30 in good health and CMV-seropositive. Source material: PBMCs. Here the CDR3 DNA reads TGTGCCAGCAGCTTATATGGTGCAGGGCGCGTCACTGAAGCTTTCTTT. Amino acid sequence: CASSLYGAGRVTEAFF.